This TCR beta chain was recovered during a study of blood T cell repertoires in COVID-19. Study as a whole: Acute and convalescent COVID-19 specimens originated in the United States, Italy and Spain.

As originally analysed: Reference gene primer amplification gave estimated nucleated cell counts. Assay: immunoSEQ multiplex PCR; the TCRdb copy retains only in-frame clones and omits some. D and trimming were read from the DNA, whereas the V and J calls and clone size are those reported in that table. The table lists about 250,000 clones, about nine tenths of them singletons. The CDR3 consists of 14 residues. The V gene lost 6 bases and the J gene lost 7 bases, with 16 bases spanning the gap. CDR1 MNHEY and CDR2 SVGAGI come from the germline V gene. A word on this clone: Distinct nucleotide sequences in the sample also encode this CDR3.

The sample taken for sequencing was peripheral blood. The source is a woman aged 60-75 years who had recovered from COVID-19. The gene calls are TRBV6-5 and TRBJ1-5, with D perhaps matching TRBD1 (5 bases). For the CDR3, the DNA is TGTGCCAGCAGCCCCGGACGGGGGGGACAGCCCCAGCATTTT. This translates into CASSPGRGGQPQHF.